The T cell receptor (beta chain) under discussion was sequenced for a study of cytomegalovirus exposure and HLA in healthy donors. Study-level points and caveats: Rarity characterized most TCR sequences, yet some public TCRs appeared in many donors. Trimming of TCR beta V- and J-genes showed a link, identified in a later analysis, to a missense DCLRE1C variant. Presence/absence analysis assumed near-uniform sequencing depth across donors.

The CDR3 has 13 amino acids. Trimming took 1 base from V and 2 from J, leaving 6 bases between them. Germline V gene sequence: CDR1 MGHRA, CDR2 YSYEKL. On this clone itself: Its cognate antigen is unknown.

PCR was performed using 60 Vbeta and 13 Jbeta primers. Profiled with immunoSEQ multiplex PCR; TCRdb holds only in-frame clones, not every one. The repertoire has 150,000 or so clones, more than 70% of them found once; the top ten carry roughly 1.5%. The receptor was isolated from a male donor in good health and CMV-seronegative. The sequenced sample was PBMCs. The V and J genes are TRBV4-1 and TRBJ2-7; D is unresolved. CDR3 DNA sequence: TGCGCCAGCAGCCAAGTCTCGGCCTACGAGCAGTACTTC. This codes for CASSQVSAYEQYF.